The clone carrying this T cell receptor (beta chain) has a count of ten or more. What it binds is not known. Unique molecular identifiers featured in how the TCRbeta library was prepared. One entry per CDR3 protein, called by TCRdb with MiXCR from the PCR reads. The table includes about 460,000 distinct CDR3 sequences, 10% detected once. The data stem from a study of T-cell reconstitution after alpha-beta-depleted transplantation in children. Overall study results and limits: When one year had passed after transplant, most T-cell counts and diversity came from newly produced T cells. Some patients' high day-60 TCRbeta diversity was attributed to recipient cells surviving conditioning. Where alpha-beta T cells came from about two months after transplant was reportedly several hundred expanded graft clones.

The CDR3 is 13 residues long. The germline V and J ends were trimmed by 5 bases and 0 bases, with 8 bases remaining between them. Germline V gene sequence: CDR1 SNHLY, CDR2 FYNNEI. The source is a child aged 2-9 years with inherited bone marrow failure, due to receive a stem cell transplant. This chain links TRBV2 with TRBJ2-7; D is undetermined. Sequencing used PBMCs, obtained before TCRalphabeta/CD19-depleted stem cell transplant. CDR3 sequence (DNA): TGTGCCAGCAGTATCGACAACTCCTACGAGCAGTACTTC. Translating gives CASSIDNSYEQYF.